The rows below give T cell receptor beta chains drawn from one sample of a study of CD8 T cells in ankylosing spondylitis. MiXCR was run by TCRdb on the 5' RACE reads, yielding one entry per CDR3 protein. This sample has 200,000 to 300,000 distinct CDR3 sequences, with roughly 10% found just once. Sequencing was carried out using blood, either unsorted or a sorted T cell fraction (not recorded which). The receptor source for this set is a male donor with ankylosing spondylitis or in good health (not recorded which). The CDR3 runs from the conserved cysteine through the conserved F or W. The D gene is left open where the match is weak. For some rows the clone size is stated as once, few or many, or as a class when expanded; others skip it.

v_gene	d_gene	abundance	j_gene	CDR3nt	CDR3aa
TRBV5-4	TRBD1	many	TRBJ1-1	TGTGCCAGCAGCTTGGATATATCACAGGGGCGAACTGAAGCTTTCTTT	CASSLDISQGRTEAFF
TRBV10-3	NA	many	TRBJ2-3	TGTGCCATCAGAGACGAGGATACGCAGTATTTT	CAIRDEDTQYF
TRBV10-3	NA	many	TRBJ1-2	TGTGCCATCACCCCGACAGAAGCTAACTATGGCTACACCTTC	CAITPTEANYGYTF
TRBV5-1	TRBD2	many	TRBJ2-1	TGCGCCAGCAGCCCTGGCGGGACTAGCGGGGGGGCGAATGAGCAGTTCTTC	CASSPGGTSGGANEQFF
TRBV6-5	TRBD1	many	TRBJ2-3	TGTGCCAGCAGTTCAATACAGGGGGCGACAGATACGCAGTATTTT	CASSSIQGATDTQYF
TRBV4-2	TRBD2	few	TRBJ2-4	TGTGCCAGCAGCCAGGAGGGACTAGCAGAAGCCAAAAACATTCAGTACTTC	CASSQEGLAEAKNIQYF
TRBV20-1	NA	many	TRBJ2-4	TGCAGTGCTGGGGGCGGGAGCGCCAAAAACATTCAGTACTTC	CSAGGGSAKNIQYF
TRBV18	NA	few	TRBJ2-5	TGTGCCAGCTCACCGGACCCCTCCGGCCAAGAGACCCAGTACTTC	CASSPDPSGQETQYF
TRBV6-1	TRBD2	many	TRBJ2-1	TGTGCCAGCAGCCCTAGCGGCGGGAGGTACTACAATGAGCAGTTCTTC	CASSPSGGRYYNEQFF
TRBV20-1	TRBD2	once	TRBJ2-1	TGCTGCGTCTTTAGCCTAGCGGGGTTGGGTTCCTACAATGAGCAGTTCTTC	CCVFSLAGLGSYNEQFF
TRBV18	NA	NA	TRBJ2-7	TGTGCCAGCTCACAAGGGCACTACGAGCAGTACTTC	CASSQGHYEQYF
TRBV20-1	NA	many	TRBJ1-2	TGCAGTGCTCCTCCCGGGAGGAGCTATGGCTACACCTTC	CSAPPGRSYGYTF
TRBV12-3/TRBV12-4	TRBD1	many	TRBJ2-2	TGTGCCAGCAGTTATTCTAGACAGGGGTACACCGGGGAGCTGTTTTTT	CASSYSRQGYTGELFF
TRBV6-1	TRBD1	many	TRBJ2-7	TGTGCCAGCAGGAGAGGGACAGGGACGTCTTACGAGCAGTACTTC	CASRRGTGTSYEQYF
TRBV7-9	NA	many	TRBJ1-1	TGTGCCAGCAGCCGATCGGGTCTCATGAACACTGAAGCTTTCTTT	CASSRSGLMNTEAFF
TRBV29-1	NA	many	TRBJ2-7	TGCAGCGTTACGGGACAAACCTACGAGCAGTACTTC	CSVTGQTYEQYF
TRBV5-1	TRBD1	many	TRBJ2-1	TGCGCCAGCAGCTTAGGCACAGGGGGCAATGAGCAGTTCTTC	CASSLGTGGNEQFF
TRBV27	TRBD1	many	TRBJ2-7	TGTGCCAGCAGTCCCTCAGGACAGGGGGCCTACGAGCAGTACTTC	CASSPSGQGAYEQYF
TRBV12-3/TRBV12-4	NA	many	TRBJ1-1	TGTGCCAGCAGTTTAGTATGGGGGAGGGGGACTGAAGCTTTCTTT	CASSLVWGRGTEAFF
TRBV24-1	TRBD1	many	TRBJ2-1	TGTGCCACCAGTGAATCCGGGACAGGAGCCTACAATGAGCAGTTCTTC	CATSESGTGAYNEQFF
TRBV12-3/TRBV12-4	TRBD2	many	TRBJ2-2	TGTGCCAGCAGTGGGACTAGCGCGAACACCGGGGAGCTGTTTTTT	CASSGTSANTGELFF
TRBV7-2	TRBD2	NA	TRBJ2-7	TGTGCCAGCAGCTTAGGGGGGGGGACTACCTCCTACGAGCAGTACTTC	CASSLGGGTTSYEQYF
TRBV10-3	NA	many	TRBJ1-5	TGTGCCATCAGTGAGCAAGGAGGCGGCAATCAGCCCCAGCATTTT	CAISEQGGGNQPQHF
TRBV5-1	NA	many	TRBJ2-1	TGCGCCAGCAGCTTGGGAGTTAACAATGAGCAGTTCTTC	CASSLGVNNEQFF
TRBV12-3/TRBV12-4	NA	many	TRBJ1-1	TGTGCCAGCAGTGTCCGACACATAGGCACTGAAGCTTTCTTT	CASSVRHIGTEAFF
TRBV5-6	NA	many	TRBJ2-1	TGTGCCAGCAGCTTGGTGTCGGGTTCTGAGCAGTTCTTC	CASSLVSGSEQFF
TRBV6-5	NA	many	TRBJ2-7	TGTGCCAGCAGTTACGGACCGGCGATCGAGCAGTACTTC	CASSYGPAIEQYF
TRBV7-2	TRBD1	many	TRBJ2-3	TGTGCCAGCAGCTTAGGGGGACAGGCCAGTCGGCTGTATTTT	CASSLGGQASRLYF
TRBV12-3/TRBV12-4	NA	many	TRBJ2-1	TGTGCCAGCAGTTGGCGGACAGACAAGGCTGAGCAGTTCTTC	CASSWRTDKAEQFF
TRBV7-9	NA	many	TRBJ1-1	TGTGCCAGCAAGGCGAGGCAGGGAACTTCTGAAGCTTTCTTT	CASKARQGTSEAFF
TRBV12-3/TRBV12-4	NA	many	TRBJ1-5	TGTGCCAGCAGTTACCGGGACAATAATCAGCCCCAGCATTTT	CASSYRDNNQPQHF
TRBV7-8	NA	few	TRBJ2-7	TGTGCCAGCAGCTTAGCGGGACTGCTCTCCTACGAGCAGTACTTC	CASSLAGLLSYEQYF
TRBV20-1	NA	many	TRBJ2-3	TGCAGTGCCACGCTGGGTAGCACAGATACGCAGTATTTT	CSATLGSTDTQYF
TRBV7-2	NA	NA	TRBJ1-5	TGTGCCAGCAGCCTGGGAGGGATGGGCAATCAGCCCCAGCATTTT	CASSLGGMGNQPQHF
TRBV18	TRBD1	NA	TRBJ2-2	TGTGCCAGCTCACCAGGGGACAGGAGTGCCGGGGAGCTGTTTTTT	CASSPGDRSAGELFF
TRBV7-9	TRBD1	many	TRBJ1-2	TGTGCCAGCAGCCCTCCGGGACAGGGCCACTATGGCTACACCTTC	CASSPPGQGHYGYTF
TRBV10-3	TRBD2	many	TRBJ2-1	TGTGCCATCAGTCCTAGCGGGCTCGAGGAGGATGAGCAGTTCTTC	CAISPSGLEEDEQFF
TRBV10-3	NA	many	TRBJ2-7	TGTGCCATCAGTGAGTGGTCCTACGAGCAGTACTTC	CAISEWSYEQYF
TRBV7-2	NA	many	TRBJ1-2	TGTGCCAGCAGCCCCGGGACATTAGGCTATGGCTACACCTTC	CASSPGTLGYGYTF